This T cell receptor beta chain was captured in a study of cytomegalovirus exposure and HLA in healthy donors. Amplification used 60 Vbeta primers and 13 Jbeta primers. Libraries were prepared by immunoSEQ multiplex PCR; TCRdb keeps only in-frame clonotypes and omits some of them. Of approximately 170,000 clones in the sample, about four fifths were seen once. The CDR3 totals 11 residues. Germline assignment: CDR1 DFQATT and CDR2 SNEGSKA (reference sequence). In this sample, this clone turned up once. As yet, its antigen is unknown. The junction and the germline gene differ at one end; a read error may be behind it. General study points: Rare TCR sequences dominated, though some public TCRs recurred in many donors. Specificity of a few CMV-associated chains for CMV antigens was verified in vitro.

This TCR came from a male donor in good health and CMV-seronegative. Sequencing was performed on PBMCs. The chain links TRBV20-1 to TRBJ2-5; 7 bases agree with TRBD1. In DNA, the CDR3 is TGCAGTGCTATTTACAGGGGCGTCGAGGACTTC. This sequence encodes CSAIYRGVEDF.